This T cell receptor beta chain was captured in a study of T cell changes during pregnancy in multiple sclerosis. Germline-derived CDR1 and CDR2 are SGHVS and FQNEAQ. The CDR3 contains 15 residues. Trimming removed 5 bases from V and 4 bases from J; junction bases left unmatched: 8. Here immunoSEQ multiplex PCR was the method, and the copy in TCRdb shows in-frame clones only, minus some. The sample lists about 68,000 clones, about 92% occurring once. The specimen was peripheral blood, collected in the second trimester of pregnancy. This TCR was sampled from a female donor in good health, enrolled as a control in a pregnancy study. The rearrangement joins TRBV7-8 to TRBJ2-5, with 9 bases matching TRBD1. The CDR3 here is CASSTGTGWRETQYF. DNA of the CDR3: TGTGCCAGCAGCACCGGGACAGGGTGGCGAGAGACCCAGTACTTC.